The 25 T cell receptor beta chains below come from one sample, sequenced in a study of blood T cell repertoires in COVID-19. Clones were sequenced by immunoSEQ multiplex PCR, and TCRdb holds only the in-frame ones, with some missing. The sample lists some 60,000 clones, about 86% occurring once. Sequencing was performed on peripheral blood. The source of these receptors is a man in his fifties or sixties with acute or convalescent COVID-19.

This chain links TRBV19 with TRBJ2-1; D is unresolved. V was trimmed by 4 bases and J by 2 bases, leaving 15 bases between them. This CDR3 is built from 16 residues. The germline CDR1 and CDR2 sequences are LNHDA and SQIVND (reference sequence). CDR3 loop: CASSTWPFQAYNEQFF. The CDR3 DNA sequence: TGTGCCAGTAGTACGTGGCCGTTTCAGGCCTACAATGAGCAGTTCTTC.

This clone was detected a few times. V is TRBV10-3 and J is TRBJ2-7; the match to TRBD1 covers 8 bases. Trimming removed 5 bases from V and 2 bases from J; junction bases left unmatched: 8. CDR3 size: 15 residues. Germline V gene lookup returns CDR1 ENHRY and CDR2 SYGVKD. The CDR3 protein is CAISHTGGTTYEQYF. The CDR3 nucleotides are TGTGCCATCAGTCATACAGGGGGTACAACCTACGAGCAGTACTTC.

The V call is TRBV5-1, the J call TRBJ2-5; no definite D call. V was clipped by 3 bases and J by 5 bases, with 11 bases between them. Germline V gene data show CDR1 as SGHRS and CDR2 as YFSETQ. The CDR3 sequence is 13 residues long. CDR3 amino acids: CASSSQTRETQYF. DNA of the CDR3: TGCGCCAGCAGCTCCCAAACTCGTGAGACCCAGTACTTC.

This chain links TRBV24-1 with TRBJ2-7, with 8 bases lining up with TRBD2. Losses at the gene ends were 3 bases for V and 3 bases for J; bases not matched to a gene: 6. The CDR3 extends over 15 amino acids. The germline V gene has CDR1 KGHDR and CDR2 SFDVKD. The CDR3 nucleotides are TGTGCCACCAGTGATCCGAGCGGGAGTATCTACGAGCAGTACTTC. Its protein product is CATSDPSGSIYEQYF.

The chain carries TRBV11-2 and TRBJ2-5, with D unclear. The CDR3 covers 11 residues. V was cut by 3 bases and J by 5 bases, with 4 bases left in between. Germline CDR1 SGHAT, CDR2 FQNNGV. The CDR3 DNA reads TGTGCCAGCAGCTTGAGGGAGACCCAGTACTTC. Translation gives CASSLRETQYF. The whole variable domain, filled in from reference TRBV11-2 and TRBJ2-5, reads EAGVAQSPRYKIIEKRQSVAFWCNPISGHATLYWYQQILGQGPKLLIQFQNNGVVDDSQLPKDRFSAERLKGVDSTLKIQPAKLEDSAVYLCASSLRETQYFGPGTRLLVL.

The rearrangement links TRBV27 to TRBJ2-1; maybe TRBD2 (5 bases). Trimming cost V 8 bases and J 0 bases, with 11 bases left between them. The germline CDR1 and CDR2 sequences are MNHEY and SMNVEV (reference sequence). CDR3 length: 14 residues. For the CDR3, the DNA is TGTGCCAGCGGACTTGGCGGCTCCTACAATGAGCAGTTCTTC. Translated, it gives CASGLGGSYNEQFF.

V gene TRBV27 combines with J gene TRBJ2-1; the match to TRBD2 covers 11 bases. CDR1 and CDR2 (germline): MNHEY, SMNVEV (reference sequence). The CDR3 is 15 residues long. Trimming at V came to 5 bases and at J to 4 bases, leaving 4 bases not matched to a gene. The CDR3 reads CASSKLAGDYNEQFF. CDR3 nucleotide sequence: TGTGCCAGCAGTAAACTAGCGGGAGATTACAATGAGCAGTTCTTC.

This clone was detected a few times. This chain uses TRBV28 with TRBJ2-3, with 12 bases identical to TRBD2. Germline assignment: CDR1 MDHEN and CDR2 SYDVKM. This CDR3 has 16 amino acids. V lost 3 bases and J lost 5; bases outside the gene matches: 6. This chain's CDR3 is CASSFRLLAGGDTQYF. Here the CDR3 DNA reads TGTGCCAGCAGTTTCCGATTACTAGCGGGAGGAGATACGCAGTATTTT.

The chain uses TRBV7-9 and TRBJ2-1; 9 nucleotides align to TRBD1. CDR1 is SEHNR and CDR2 is FQNEAQ in the germline V gene (reference sequence). This CDR3 contains 15 residues. Trimming at V came to 6 bases and at J to 9 bases, leaving 12 bases not matched to a gene. DNA of the CDR3: TGTGCCAGCAGGTCACCGGGACAGGGAGAGAGTGAGCAGTTCTTC. Its protein is CASRSPGQGESEQFF.

This rearrangement joins TRBV19 to TRBJ1-3, with 9 nucleotides matching TRBD1. The J segment lost 4 bases and the V segment lost 4 bases, leaving 11 bases of the junction unmatched. CDR1 and CDR2 (germline): LNHDA, SQIVND (reference sequence). This CDR3 comprises 17 residues. The CDR3 reads CASSTPGQGVRGNTIYF. CDR3 sequence (DNA): TGTGCCAGTAGTACTCCGGGACAGGGTGTGAGAGGAAACACCATATATTTT.

CDR3 in DNA: TGCGCCAGCAGTGAGGATCGGAGGTTCAGCTCCTACGAGCAGTACTTC. This encodes CASSEDRRFSSYEQYF. The rearrangement uses TRBV10-2 and TRBJ2-7; a possible D gene is TRBD2 (5 bases). Trimming removed 2 bases from V and 0 bases from J, with 14 bases in between. This CDR3 region has 16 residues. Germline CDR1 is WSHSY and CDR2 is SAAADI.

This sequence joins TRBV5-1 and TRBJ1-4, with D hard to call. The CDR3 runs to 16 residues. The V gene lost 1 base and the J gene lost 4 bases, with 14 bases spanning the gap. Germline lookup yields CDR1 SGHRS and CDR2 YFSETQ. The chain's CDR3 is CASSLNTGGVNEKLFF. The CDR3 DNA sequence: TGCGCCAGCAGCTTGAACACCGGCGGGGTTAATGAAAAACTGTTTTTT. The full variable domain, in which reference TRBV5-1 and TRBJ1-4 provide the parts outside the CDR3, is KAGVTQTPRYLIKTRGQQVTLSCSPISGHRSVSWYQQTPGQGLQFLFEYFSETQRNKGNFPGRFSGRQFSNSRSEMNVSTLELGDSALYLCASSLNTGGVNEKLFFGSGTQLSVL.

V and J are TRBV15 and TRBJ2-4; 8 nucleotides agree with TRBD2. Unmatched junction bases numbered 10, after V lost 0 bases and J lost 3 bases. This CDR3 spans 18 amino acids. The germline V gene has CDR1 LNHNV and CDR2 YYDKDF (reference sequence). The CDR3 loop reads CATSRDGTRVRGKNIQYF. The CDR3 coding sequence is TGTGCCACCAGCAGAGATGGGACTAGGGTACGCGGCAAAAACATTCAGTACTTC.

The chain combines TRBV28 with TRBJ1-1; TRBD1 is a possible D gene (6 bases). The CDR3 loop spans 15 amino acids. Germline lookup yields CDR1 MDHEN and CDR2 SYDVKM. V was pared by 2 bases and J by 5 bases, with 15 bases between. The CDR3 sequence is CASSLVGRGRTEAFF. In DNA form, the CDR3 reads TGTGCCAGCAGTTTAGTCGGCAGGGGTAGGACTGAAGCTTTCTTT.

The genes are TRBV5-8 and TRBJ2-5, with 12 bases lining up with TRBD2. This CDR3 is 16 amino acids long. V lost 0 bases, J lost 5 bases, and 5 bases stayed unmatched. Germline V gene data show CDR1 as SGHTS and CDR2 as YDEGEE. The CDR3 region has the DNA TGTGCCAGCAGCTTGGTGACTAGCGGGAGTTCGGAGACCCAGTACTTC. It is translated as CASSLVTSGSSETQYF.

This clone was seen only a few times. J is TRBJ1-1 and V is TRBV2; maybe TRBD1 (5 bases). CDR1 and CDR2 (germline): SNHLY, FYNNEI. The CDR3 is made up of 10 amino acids. In nucleotides, the CDR3 is TGTGCGGAGGGAGGGGCTGAAGCTTTCTTT. Residues: CAEGGAEAFF.

The rearrangement uses TRBV2 and TRBJ1-1; D is possibly TRBD1 (6 bases). Looked up from germline, CDR1 is SNHLY and CDR2 is FYNNEI. This CDR3 has 15 residues. V was cut by 6 bases and J by 3 bases, with 17 bases left in between. The CDR3, as DNA: TGTGCCAGCAGGGGAATGGGGGCGCAGGACACTGAAGCTTTCTTT. Its translation: CASRGMGAQDTEAFF.

The chain employs TRBV30 and TRBJ1-3, with 9 nucleotides matching TRBD1. The CDR3 is 12 residues long. Germline values: CDR1 GTSNPN, CDR2 SVGIG (reference sequence). The CDR3, as DNA: TGTGCTGGGACAGGGCGAGGAAACACCATATATTTT. It is translated as CAGTGRGNTIYF.

The chain combines TRBV30 with TRBJ1-2; D remains ambiguous. CDR1 GTSNPN and CDR2 SVGIG come from the germline V gene (reference sequence). Between the trimmed V and J ends, which lost 4 bases and 7 bases, there was a span of 10 bases. CDR3 length: 11 residues. The chain's CDR3 is CAWKPSFGYTF. Written as DNA, the CDR3 is TGTGCCTGGAAGCCGTCATTTGGCTACACCTTC.

The chain combines TRBV3-1 (or the pseudogene TRBV3-2) with TRBJ2-2; 7 bases align to TRBD2. This CDR3 has 16 residues. Trimming at V came to 4 bases and at J to 1 base, leaving 6 bases not matched to a gene. Germline V CDR1 and CDR2: LGHDT, YNNKEL (reference sequence). CDR3 nucleotide sequence: TGTGCCAGCAGCCGTTCGACTAGCTTGAACACCGGGGAGCTGTTTTTT. This encodes CASSRSTSLNTGELFF.

V gene TRBV7-2 combines with J gene TRBJ2-4; possible D gene TRBD2, 7 bases. The V end lost 0 bases, the J end lost 3 bases, and 24 bases lay between the germline ends. The germline V gene encodes CDR1 SGHTA and CDR2 FQGNSA. The CDR3 totals 20 residues. The CDR3 nucleotides read TGTGCCAGCAGCTTAGCCATCCGGGGGGCCCTCCGCCCGGGCAAAAACATTCAGTACTTC. Its protein is CASSLAIRGALRPGKNIQYF. The full variable domain, with the rest looked up from reference TRBV7-2 and TRBJ2-4, is GAGVSQSPSNKVTEKGKDVELRCDPISGHTALYWYRQSLGQGLEFLIYFQGNSAPDKSGLPSDRFSAERTGGSVSTLTIQRTQQEDSAVYLCASSLAIRGALRPGKNIQYFGAGTRLSVL.

This sequence joins TRBV24-1 and TRBJ1-5; TRBD1 matches at 7 bases. Germline values: CDR1 KGHDR, CDR2 SFDVKD. The CDR3 has 14 residues. V shed 9 bases and J 2 bases; nucleotides not matched to a gene: 6. The CDR3 loop is CATQTGKGNQPQHF. Written as DNA, the CDR3 is TGTGCCACCCAGACAGGGAAGGGCAATCAGCCCCAGCATTTT.

V and J are TRBV18 and TRBJ1-2; D is undetermined. CDR1 and CDR2 (germline): KGHSH, LQKENI. V was clipped by 3 bases and J by 4 bases, with 15 bases between them. The CDR3 covers 15 residues. The CDR3 loop reads CASSPRTQNLYGYTF. The CDR3 DNA reads as TGTGCCAGCTCACCGCGTACACAGAACCTCTATGGCTACACCTTC.

This sequence joins TRBV16 and TRBJ1-2; TRBD1 aligns across 9 bases. This CDR3 region has 14 residues. J gave up 6 bases and V 4 bases, and 6 bases lay outside the gene matches. Germline V gene lookup returns CDR1 KGHSY and CDR2 FQNENV. This CDR3 reads CASSRGQGKNGYTF. DNA of the CDR3: TGTGCCAGCAGCCGGGGACAGGGAAAGAATGGCTACACCTTC.

This chain's CDR3 is CASSISRPTGVNTGELFF. The DNA of the CDR3 is TGTGCCAGTAGTATCTCCAGACCCACAGGGGTGAACACCGGGGAGCTGTTTTTT. V and J are TRBV19 and TRBJ2-2; TRBD1 aligns across 7 bases. The CDR3 covers 18 residues. Unmatched junction bases numbered 11, after V lost 3 bases and J lost 1 base. Germline V gene data show CDR1 as LNHDA and CDR2 as SQIVND (reference sequence).